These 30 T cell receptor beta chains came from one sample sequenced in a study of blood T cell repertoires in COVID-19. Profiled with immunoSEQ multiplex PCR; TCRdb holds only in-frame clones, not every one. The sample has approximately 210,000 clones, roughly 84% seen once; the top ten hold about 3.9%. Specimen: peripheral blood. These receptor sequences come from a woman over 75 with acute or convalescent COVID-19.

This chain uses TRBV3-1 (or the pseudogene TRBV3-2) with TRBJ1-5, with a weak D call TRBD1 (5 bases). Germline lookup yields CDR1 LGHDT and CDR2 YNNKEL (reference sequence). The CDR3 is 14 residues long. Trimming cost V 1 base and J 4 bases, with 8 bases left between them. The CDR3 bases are TGTGCCAGCAGCCAAGTTCGGGGGAATCAGCCCCAGCATTTT. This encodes CASSQVRGNQPQHF.

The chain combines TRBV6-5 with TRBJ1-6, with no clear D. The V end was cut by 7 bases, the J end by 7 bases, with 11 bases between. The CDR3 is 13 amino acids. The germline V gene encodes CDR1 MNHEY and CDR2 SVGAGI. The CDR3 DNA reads TGTGCCAGCACCGCCTTAGTAAATTCACCCCTCCACTTT. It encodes CASTALVNSPLHF.

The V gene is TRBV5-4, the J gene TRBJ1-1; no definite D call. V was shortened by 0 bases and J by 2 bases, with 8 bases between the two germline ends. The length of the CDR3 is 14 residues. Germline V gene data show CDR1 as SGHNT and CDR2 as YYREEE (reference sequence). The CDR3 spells CASSLDSVNTEAFF. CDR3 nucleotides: TGTGCCAGCAGCTTGGACAGTGTAAACACTGAAGCTTTCTTT. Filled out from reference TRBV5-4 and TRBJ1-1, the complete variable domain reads ETGVTQSPTHLIKTRGQQVTLRCSSQSGHNTVSWYQQALGQGPQFIFQYYREEENGRGNFPPRFSGLQFPNYSSELNVNALELDDSALYLCASSLDSVNTEAFFGQGTRLTVV.

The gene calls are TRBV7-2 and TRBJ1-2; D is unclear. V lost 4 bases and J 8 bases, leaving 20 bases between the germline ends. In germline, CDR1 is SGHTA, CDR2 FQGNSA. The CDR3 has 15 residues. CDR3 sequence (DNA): TGTGCCAGCAGCTCCTTAGGAGGCCAGGCCGGAGGCTACACCTTC. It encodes CASSSLGGQAGGYTF.

CDR3 DNA sequence: TGTGCCAGCCGACAGCGGGGTTTCTACGAGCAGTACTTC. It encodes CASRQRGFYEQYF. J is TRBJ2-7 and V is TRBV27; 7 nucleotides agree with TRBD2. The CDR3 runs to 13 residues. V lost 8 bases to trimming and J lost 3 bases; unmatched junction nucleotides: 7. Germline CDR1 reads MNHEY; CDR2 reads SMNVEV (reference sequence).

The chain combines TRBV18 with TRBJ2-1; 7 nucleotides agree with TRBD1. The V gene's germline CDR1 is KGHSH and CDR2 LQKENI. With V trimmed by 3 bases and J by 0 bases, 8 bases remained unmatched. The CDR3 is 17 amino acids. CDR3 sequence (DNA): TGTGCCAGCTCACCTCGGACAGGATTTAGCTCCTACAATGAGCAGTTCTTC. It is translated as CASSPRTGFSSYNEQFF.

CDR3 loop: CASSLGDETQYF. The CDR3 coding sequence is TGTGCCAGCAGCTTGGGCGATGAGACCCAGTACTTC. V and J are TRBV7-9 and TRBJ2-5; D is unresolved. Germline CDR1 is SEHNR and CDR2 is FQNEAQ (reference sequence). CDR3 length: 12 amino acids. Trimming took off 3 bases at V and 5 bases at J, with 7 bases between the two ends.

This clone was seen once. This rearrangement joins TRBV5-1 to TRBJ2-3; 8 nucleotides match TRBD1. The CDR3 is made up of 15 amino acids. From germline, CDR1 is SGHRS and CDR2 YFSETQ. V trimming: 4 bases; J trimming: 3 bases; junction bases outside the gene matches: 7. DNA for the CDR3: TGCGCCAGCAGCCTGGGGACAGGATTGACAGATACGCAGTATTTT. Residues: CASSLGTGLTDTQYF.

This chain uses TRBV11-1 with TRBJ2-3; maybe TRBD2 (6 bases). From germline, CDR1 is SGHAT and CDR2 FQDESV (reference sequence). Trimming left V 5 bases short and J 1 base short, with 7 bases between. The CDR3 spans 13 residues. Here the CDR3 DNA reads TGTGCCAGCAGCCCTAGCGGCACAGATACGCAGTATTTT. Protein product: CASSPSGTDTQYF.

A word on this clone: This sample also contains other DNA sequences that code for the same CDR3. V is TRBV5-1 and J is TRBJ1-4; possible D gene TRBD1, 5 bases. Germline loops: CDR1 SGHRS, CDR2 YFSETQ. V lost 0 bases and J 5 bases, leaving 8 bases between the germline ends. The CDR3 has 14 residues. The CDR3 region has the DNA TGCGCCAGCAGCTTGGTGGGGGGGAATGAAAAACTGTTTTTT. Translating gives CASSLVGGNEKLFF.

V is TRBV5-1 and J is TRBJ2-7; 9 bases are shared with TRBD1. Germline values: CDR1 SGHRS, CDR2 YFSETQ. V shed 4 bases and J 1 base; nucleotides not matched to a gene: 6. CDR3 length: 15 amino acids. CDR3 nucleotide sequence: TGCGCCAGCAGCCTAACCGGGACAGGGTCCTACGAGCAGTACTTC. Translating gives CASSLTGTGSYEQYF.

The CDR3 DNA reads TGCGCCAGCAGTCAACCGTGGGGGGAGACCTCTGGAAACACCATATATTTT. Its protein product is CASSQPWGETSGNTIYF. The chain joins TRBV23-1 to TRBJ1-3, with D maybe TRBD1 (5 bases). TRBV23-1 carries the ORF label, with uncertain function. The V gene lost 2 bases and the J gene lost 0 bases, with 14 bases spanning the gap. The CDR3 has 17 residues.

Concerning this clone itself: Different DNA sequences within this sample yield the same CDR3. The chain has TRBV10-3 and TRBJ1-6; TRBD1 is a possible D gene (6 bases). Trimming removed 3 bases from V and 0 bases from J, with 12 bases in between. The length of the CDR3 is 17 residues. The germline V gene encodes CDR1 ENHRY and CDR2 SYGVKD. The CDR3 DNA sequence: TGTGCCATCAGTGAATCTACAGGGAGCTCCTATAATTCACCCCTCCACTTT. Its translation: CAISESTGSSYNSPLHF.

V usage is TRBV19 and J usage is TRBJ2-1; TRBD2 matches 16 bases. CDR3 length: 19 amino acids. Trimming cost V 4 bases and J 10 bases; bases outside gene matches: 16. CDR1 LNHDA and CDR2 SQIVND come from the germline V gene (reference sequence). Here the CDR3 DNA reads TGTGCCAGTAGTAGAGCCGGGACTAGCGGGGGGGTAGTTTCACCAGAGCAGTTCTTC. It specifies CASSRAGTSGGVVSPEQFF.

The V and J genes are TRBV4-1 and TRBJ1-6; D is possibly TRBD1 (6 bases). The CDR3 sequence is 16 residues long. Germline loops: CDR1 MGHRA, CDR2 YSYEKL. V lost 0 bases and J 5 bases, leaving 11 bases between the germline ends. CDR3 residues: CASSQESAGDNSPLHF. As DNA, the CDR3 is TGCGCCAGCAGCCAAGAGTCCGCAGGGGATAATTCACCCCTCCACTTT.

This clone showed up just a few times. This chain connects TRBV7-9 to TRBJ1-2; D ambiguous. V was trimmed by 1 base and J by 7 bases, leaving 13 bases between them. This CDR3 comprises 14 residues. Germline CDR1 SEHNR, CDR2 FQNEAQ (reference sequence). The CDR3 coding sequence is TGTGCCAGCAGCTTAGGGGCCCCCCCCGGTGGCTACACCTTC. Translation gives CASSLGAPPGGYTF.

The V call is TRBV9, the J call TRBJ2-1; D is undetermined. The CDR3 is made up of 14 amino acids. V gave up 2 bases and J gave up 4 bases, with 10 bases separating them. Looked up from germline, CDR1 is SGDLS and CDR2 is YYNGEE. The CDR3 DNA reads TGTGCCAGCAGCGTGGGCGATTCGTACAATGAGCAGTTCTTC. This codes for CASSVGDSYNEQFF.

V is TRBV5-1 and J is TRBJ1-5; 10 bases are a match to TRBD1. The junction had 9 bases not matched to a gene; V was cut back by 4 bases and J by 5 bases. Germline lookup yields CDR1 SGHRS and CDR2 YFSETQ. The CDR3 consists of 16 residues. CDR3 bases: TGCGCCAGCAGCCCAGAACCGGGACAGGGGTATCAGCCCCAGCATTTT. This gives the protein CASSPEPGQGYQPQHF. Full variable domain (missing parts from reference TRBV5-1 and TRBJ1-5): KAGVTQTPRYLIKTRGQQVTLSCSPISGHRSVSWYQQTPGQGLQFLFEYFSETQRNKGNFPGRFSGRQFSNSRSEMNVSTLELGDSALYLCASSPEPGQGYQPQHFGDGTRLSIL.

DNA of the CDR3: TGTGCCAGCAGTTCTAGACAGGGAGGCCAGCCCCAGCATTTT. Translating it yields CASSSRQGGQPQHF. The chain has TRBV6-5 and TRBJ1-5; 7 nucleotides line up with TRBD1. Per germline, CDR1 MNHEY and CDR2 SVGAGI. V trimming: 4 bases; J trimming: 7 bases; junction bases outside the gene matches: 7. The CDR3 length is 14 residues.

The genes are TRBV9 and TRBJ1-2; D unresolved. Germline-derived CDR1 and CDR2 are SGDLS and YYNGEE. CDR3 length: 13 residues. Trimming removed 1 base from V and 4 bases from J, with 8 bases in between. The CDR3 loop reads CASSVSEGYGYTF. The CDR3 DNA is TGTGCCAGCAGCGTATCGGAGGGCTATGGCTACACCTTC. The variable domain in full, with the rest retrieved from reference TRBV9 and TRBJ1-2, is DSGVTQTPKHLITATGQRVTLRCSPRSGDLSVYWYQQSLDQGLQFLIQYYNGEERAKGNILERFSAQQFPDLHSELNLSSLELGDSALYFCASSVSEGYGYTFGSGTRLTVV.

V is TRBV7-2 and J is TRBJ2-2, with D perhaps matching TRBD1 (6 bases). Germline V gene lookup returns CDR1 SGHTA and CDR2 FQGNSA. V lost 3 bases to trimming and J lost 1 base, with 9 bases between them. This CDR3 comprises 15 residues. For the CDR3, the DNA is TGTGCCAGCAGCTTTTACAGGGAGAACACCGGGGAGCTGTTTTTT. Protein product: CASSFYRENTGELFF.

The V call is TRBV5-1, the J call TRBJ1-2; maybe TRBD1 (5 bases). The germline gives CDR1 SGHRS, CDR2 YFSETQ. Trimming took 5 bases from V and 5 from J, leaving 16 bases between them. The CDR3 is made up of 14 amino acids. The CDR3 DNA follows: TGCGCCAGCAGAGTGGACCAGGGTCCTTATGGCTACACCTTC. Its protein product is CASRVDQGPYGYTF.

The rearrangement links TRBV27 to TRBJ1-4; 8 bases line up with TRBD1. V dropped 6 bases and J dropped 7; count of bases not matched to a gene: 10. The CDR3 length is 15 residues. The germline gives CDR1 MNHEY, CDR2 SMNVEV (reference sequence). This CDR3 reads CASSPGQGQGEKLFF. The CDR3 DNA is TGTGCCAGCAGCCCAGGACAGGGCCAAGGTGAAAAACTGTTTTTT.

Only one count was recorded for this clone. The CDR3 DNA reads TGTGCCAGCAGTGAAGGACAGGGTCCCCCGAAAGCTTTCTTT. It translates to CASSEGQGPPKAFF. The rearrangement uses TRBV2 and TRBJ1-1, with 7 positions matching TRBD1. The CDR3 contains 14 residues. With V trimmed by 1 base and J by 9 bases, 8 bases remained unmatched. Germline lookup yields CDR1 SNHLY and CDR2 FYNNEI.

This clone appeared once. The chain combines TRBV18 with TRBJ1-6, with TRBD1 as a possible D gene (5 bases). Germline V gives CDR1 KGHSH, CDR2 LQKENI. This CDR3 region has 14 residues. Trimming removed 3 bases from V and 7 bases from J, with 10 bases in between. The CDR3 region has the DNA TGTGCCAGCTCACCGGGGGGTAGGAATTCACCCCTCCACTTT. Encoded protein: CASSPGGRNSPLHF.

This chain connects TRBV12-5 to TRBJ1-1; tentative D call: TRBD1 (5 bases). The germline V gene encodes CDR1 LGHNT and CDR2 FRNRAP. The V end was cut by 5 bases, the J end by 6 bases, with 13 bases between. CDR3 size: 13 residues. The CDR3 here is CASGQGSFAEAFF. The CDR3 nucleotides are TGTGCTAGTGGTCAGGGCTCTTTCGCTGAAGCTTTCTTT. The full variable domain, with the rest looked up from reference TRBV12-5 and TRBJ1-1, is DARVTQTPRHKVTEMGQEVTMRCQPILGHNTVFWYRQTMMQGLELLAYFRNRAPLDDSGMPKDRFSAEMPDATLATLKIQPSEPRDSAVYFCASGQGSFAEAFFGQGTRLTVV.

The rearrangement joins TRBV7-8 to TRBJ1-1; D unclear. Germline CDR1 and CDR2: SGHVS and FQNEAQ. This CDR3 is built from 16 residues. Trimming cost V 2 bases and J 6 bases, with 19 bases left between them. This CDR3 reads CASSLYAAASSAEAFF. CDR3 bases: TGTGCCAGCAGCTTATACGCAGCGGCCTCCTCGGCTGAAGCTTTCTTT.

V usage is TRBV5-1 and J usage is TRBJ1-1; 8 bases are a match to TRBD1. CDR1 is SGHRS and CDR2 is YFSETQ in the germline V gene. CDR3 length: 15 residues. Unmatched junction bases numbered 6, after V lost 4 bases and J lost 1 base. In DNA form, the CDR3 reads TGCGCCAGCAGCCCAAAGGGACAGGCGAACACTGAAGCTTTCTTT. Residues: CASSPKGQANTEAFF.

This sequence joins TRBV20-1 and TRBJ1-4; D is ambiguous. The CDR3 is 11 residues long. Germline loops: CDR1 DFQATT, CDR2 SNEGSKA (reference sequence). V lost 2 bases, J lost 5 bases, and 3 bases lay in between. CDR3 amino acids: CSARRNEKLFF. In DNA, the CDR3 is TGCAGTGCTAGACGGAATGAAAAACTGTTTTTT.

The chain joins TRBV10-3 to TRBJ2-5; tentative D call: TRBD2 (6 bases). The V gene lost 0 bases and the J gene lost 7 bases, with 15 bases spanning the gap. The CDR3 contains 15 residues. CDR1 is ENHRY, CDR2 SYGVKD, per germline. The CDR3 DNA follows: TGTGCCATCAGTGAGTCGGGTGGAGGGGATGGGACCCAGTACTTC. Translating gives CAISESGGGDGTQYF.